Listed below are T cell receptor beta chains from one sample, sequenced in a study of cytomegalovirus exposure and HLA in healthy donors. Profiling relied on immunoSEQ multiplex PCR, and the TCRdb table lists in-frame clones only, not all of them. The sample lists more than 100,000 clones; around 74% were seen once. The sequencing input was PBMCs. The receptors were sampled from a man between 60 and 70 years old in good health and CMV-seropositive. CDR3s leave out the opening cysteine and the closing phenylalanine or tryptophan. Clone sizes are given selectively: once, few, many, or a class where the clone is expanded.

>TRBV5-5|-
ASSPSGNQPQH
>TRBV9|-
ASRGGGQWF
>TRBV5-1|-
ASSLDRALSYNEQF
>TRBV2|-
ASSAGLAGTNEQF
>TRBV7-6|-
ASSSRTGGPNEQY
>TRBV10-2|-
ASSNRDEKLF
>TRBV27|once
ASSFRDRGLYEQY
>TRBV19|-
ASSTRLGGNQNTEAF
>TRBV11-2|-
ASSGWIAGPQETQY
>TRBV5-8|-
ASSPDPGAKGETQY
>TRBV28|-
ASSLGTYSPLH
>TRBV30|-
ACSTPPSTQY
>TRBV18|-
ASSPAGQGYTGELF
>TRBV5-4|-
ASSAGATSTEAF
>TRBV5-1|once
ASSSTGGLNTEAF
>TRBV7-9|few
SSSLALAGGLTGELF
>TRBV5-1|-
ASSWAEDPHIDLQETQY
>TRBV20-1|-
SAIPGGVAF
>TRBV11-2|-
ASSAGGQGGETGELF
>TRBV6-5|-
ASSFLGLAAYNEQF
>TRBV2|-
ASRPSGIAGEQY
>TRBV5-6|-
ASSLPGGGRANEKLF
>TRBV7-2|-
ASSLREGTEAF
>TRBV6-5|-
ASRRKPDTQY
>TRBV30|-
AWSIRDRGDGYT
>TRBV19|-
ASKLAGNTDTQY
>TRBV5-5|-
ASSLARTGRDEQY
>TRBV5-6|-
ASSLAGGQHTYEQY
>TRBV4-2|-
ASSPGTGNPDTQY
>TRBV5-1|-
ASSLGDRGISYEQY
>TRBV29-1|-
SVEWGEYGYT
>TRBV6-6|-
ASSYHAGNTEAF
>TRBV5-1|-
ASSLAGGNNQPQH
>TRBV9|-
ASSGAADEQF
>TRBV6-5|-
ASIPLRGLYEQY
>TRBV9|-
ASSVEAGHQETQY
>TRBV7-2|once
ASTRTAGGYEQF
>TRBV19|-
ASSISDTQY
>TRBV7-9|once
ASSPVDSSGEAF
>TRBV15|few
ATSRDGGSSYNEQF
>TRBV11-3|-
ASSLARAPDTQY